These T cell receptor beta chains were read from a single sample in a study of metastatic and nonmetastatic thyroid tumors. TCRdb reassembled clones from the PCR reads with MiXCR. The table shows some 84,000 clones, with over 8.5% occurring only once. The specimen was blood. Receptor source: a female donor with papillary thyroid cancer or a benign thyroid nodule (not recorded which). Some clones in this sample may be carry-over from other donors' samples. The CDR3 runs from the conserved cysteine through the conserved F or W. Fields, in order: J gene, CDR3 length, clone size, V gene, D gene, CDR3 protein, CDR3 DNA. D genes are given only for firm matches. Clone size is shown for a subset of rows, as once, few, many or a class of expanded clone.

TRBJ1-1 13 many TRBV19 NA CASSPGLYTEAFF TGTGCCAGTAGTCCGGGACTGTACACTGAAGCTTTCTTT
TRBJ2-7 11 many TRBV20-1 NA CSASRGYEQYF TGCAGTGCTAGCAGGGGCTACGAGCAGTACTTC
TRBJ2-3 16 NA TRBV19 TRBD2 CASSPRLSGGADTQYF TGTGCCAGTAGTCCCAGGCTTAGCGGGGGGGCAGATACGCAGTATTTT
TRBJ1-2 18 few TRBV28 NA CASSPWAGWDTANYGYTF TGTGCCAGCAGTCCCTGGGCGGGCTGGGACACTGCTAACTATGGCTACACCTTC
TRBJ1-1 17 many TRBV5-1 TRBD1 CASSSSYLGTGMTEAFF TGCGCCAGCAGCTCTTCCTACCTCGGGACAGGGATGACTGAAGCTTTCTTT
TRBJ2-5 14 many TRBV7-3 TRBD2 CASSFAGEGETQYF TGTGCCAGCAGCTTTGCGGGGGAGGGGGAGACCCAGTACTTC
TRBJ2-7 17 many TRBV5-4 TRBD1 CASSLNRDRVVGVEQYF TGTGCCAGCAGCTTGAACCGGGACAGGGTCGTCGGAGTCGAGCAGTACTTC
TRBJ1-2 14 many TRBV5-1 NA CASSLEAENYGYTF TGCGCCAGCAGCTTGGAGGCAGAGAACTATGGCTACACCTTC
TRBJ2-7 13 many TRBV3-1 NA CASSQEGVVEQYF TGTGCCAGCAGCCAAGAGGGCGTCGTCGAGCAGTACTTC
TRBJ2-4 14 many TRBV11-2 NA CASSLLGRGDIQYF TGTGCCAGCAGCTTATTAGGCAGGGGAGACATTCAGTACTTC
TRBJ2-6 14 many TRBV6-1 NA CASKSGSGANVLTF TGTGCCAGCAAATCCGGCTCTGGGGCCAACGTCCTGACTTTC
TRBJ2-7 15 many TRBV20-1 TRBD1 CSARARDGTGYEQYF TGCAGTGCTAGAGCCCGAGATGGGACAGGGTACGAGCAGTACTTC
TRBJ2-1 17 few TRBV6-1 NA CASSELIAGSSYNEQFF TGTGCCAGCAGTGAACTCATAGCAGGAAGCTCCTACAATGAGCAGTTCTTC
TRBJ1-3 12 many TRBV6-1 NA CASRGLGNTIYF TGTGCCAGCAGAGGGCTCGGAAACACCATATATTTT